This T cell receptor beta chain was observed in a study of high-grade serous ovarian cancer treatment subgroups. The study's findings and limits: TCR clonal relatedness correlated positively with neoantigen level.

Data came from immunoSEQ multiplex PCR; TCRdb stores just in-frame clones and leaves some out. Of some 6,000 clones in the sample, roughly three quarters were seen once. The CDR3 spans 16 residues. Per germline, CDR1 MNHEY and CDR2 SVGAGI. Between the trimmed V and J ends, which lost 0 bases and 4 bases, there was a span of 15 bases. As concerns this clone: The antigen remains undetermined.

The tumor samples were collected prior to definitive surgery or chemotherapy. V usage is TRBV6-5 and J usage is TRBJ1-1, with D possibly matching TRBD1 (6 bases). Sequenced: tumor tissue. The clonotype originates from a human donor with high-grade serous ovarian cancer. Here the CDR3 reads CASSYSVATGPTEAFF. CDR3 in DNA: TGTGCCAGCAGTTACTCCGTCGCGACAGGCCCCACTGAAGCTTTCTTT.